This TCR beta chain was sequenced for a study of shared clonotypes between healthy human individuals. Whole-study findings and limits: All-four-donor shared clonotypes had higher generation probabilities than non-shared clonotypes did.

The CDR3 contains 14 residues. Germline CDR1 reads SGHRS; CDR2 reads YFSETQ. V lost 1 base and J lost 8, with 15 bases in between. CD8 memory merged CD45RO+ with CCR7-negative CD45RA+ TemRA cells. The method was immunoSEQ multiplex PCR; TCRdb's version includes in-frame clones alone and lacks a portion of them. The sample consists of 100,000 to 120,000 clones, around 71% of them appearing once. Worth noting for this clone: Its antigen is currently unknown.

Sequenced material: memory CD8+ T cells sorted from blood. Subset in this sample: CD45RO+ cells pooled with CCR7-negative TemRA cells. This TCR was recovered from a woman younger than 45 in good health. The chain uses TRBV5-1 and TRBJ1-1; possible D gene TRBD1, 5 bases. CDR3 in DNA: TGCGCCAGCAGCTTGTGGGGACCAACAGGAGAAGCTTTCTTT. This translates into CASSLWGPTGEAFF.